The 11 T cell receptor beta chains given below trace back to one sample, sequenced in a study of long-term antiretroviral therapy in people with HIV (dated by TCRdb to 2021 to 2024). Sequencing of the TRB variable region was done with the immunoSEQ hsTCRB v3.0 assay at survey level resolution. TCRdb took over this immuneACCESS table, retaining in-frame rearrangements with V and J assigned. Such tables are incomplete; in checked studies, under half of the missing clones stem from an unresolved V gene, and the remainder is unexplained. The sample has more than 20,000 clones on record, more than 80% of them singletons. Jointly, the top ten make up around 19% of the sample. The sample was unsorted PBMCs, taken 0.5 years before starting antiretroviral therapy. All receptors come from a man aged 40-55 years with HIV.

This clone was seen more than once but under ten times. The CDR3 region is CASSQGTGFSGELFF. In DNA, the CDR3 is TGTGCCAGCAGCCAAGGGACAGGTTTTTCCGGGGAGCTGTTTTTT. The chain is built from TRBV4-2 and TRBJ2-2; 7 bases fit TRBD1. After removal of 1 base from V and 6 bases from J, the junction contained 5 bases not matched to a gene. This CDR3 has 15 residues. In germline, CDR1 is LGHNA, CDR2 YNFKEQ.

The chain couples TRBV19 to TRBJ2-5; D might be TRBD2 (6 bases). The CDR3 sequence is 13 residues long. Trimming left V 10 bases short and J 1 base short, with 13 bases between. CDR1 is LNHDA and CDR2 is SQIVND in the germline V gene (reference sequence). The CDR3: CATRDSFQETQYF. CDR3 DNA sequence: TGTGCCACTCGGGACTCCTTCCAAGAGACCCAGTACTTC.

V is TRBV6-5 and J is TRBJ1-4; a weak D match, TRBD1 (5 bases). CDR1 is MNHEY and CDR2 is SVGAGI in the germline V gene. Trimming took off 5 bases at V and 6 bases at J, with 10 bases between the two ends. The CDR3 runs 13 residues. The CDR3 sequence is CASSDRGHEKLFF. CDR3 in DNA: TGTGCCAGCAGTGATAGGGGCCATGAAAAACTGTTTTTT.

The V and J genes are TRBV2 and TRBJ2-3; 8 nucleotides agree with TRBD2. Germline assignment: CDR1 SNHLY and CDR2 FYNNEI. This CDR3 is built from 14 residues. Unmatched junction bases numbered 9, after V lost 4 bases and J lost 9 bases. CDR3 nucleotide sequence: TGTGCCAGCAGTGCTAGCGGGCCCCAGGGGACGCAGTATTTT. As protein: CASSASGPQGTQYF.

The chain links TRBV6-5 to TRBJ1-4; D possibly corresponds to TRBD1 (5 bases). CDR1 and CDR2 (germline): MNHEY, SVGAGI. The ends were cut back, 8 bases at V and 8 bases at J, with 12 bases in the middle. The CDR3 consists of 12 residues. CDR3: CASGQGGEKLFF. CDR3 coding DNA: TGTGCCAGCGGGCAGGGAGGGGAAAAACTGTTTTTT.

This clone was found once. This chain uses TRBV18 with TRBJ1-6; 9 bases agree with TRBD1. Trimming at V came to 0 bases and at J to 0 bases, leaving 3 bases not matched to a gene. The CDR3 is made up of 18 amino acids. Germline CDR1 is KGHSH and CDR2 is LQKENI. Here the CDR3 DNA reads TGTGCCAGCTCACCACCTCCGGGACAGGGCTCCTATAATTCACCCCTCCACTTT. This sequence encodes CASSPPPGQGSYNSPLHF.

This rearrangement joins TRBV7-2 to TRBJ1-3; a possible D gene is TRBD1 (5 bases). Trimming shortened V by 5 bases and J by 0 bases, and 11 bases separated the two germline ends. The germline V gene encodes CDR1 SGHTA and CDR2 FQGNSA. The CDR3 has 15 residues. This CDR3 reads CASSPGPSSGNTIYF. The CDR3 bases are TGTGCCAGCAGCCCGGGACCGAGCTCTGGAAACACCATATATTTT.

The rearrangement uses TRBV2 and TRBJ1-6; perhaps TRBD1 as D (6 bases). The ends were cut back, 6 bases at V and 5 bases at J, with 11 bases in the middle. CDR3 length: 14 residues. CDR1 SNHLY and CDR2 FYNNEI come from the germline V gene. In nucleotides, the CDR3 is TGTGCCAGCAGGTCCGGGACACATAATTCACCCCTCCACTTT. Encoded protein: CASRSGTHNSPLHF.

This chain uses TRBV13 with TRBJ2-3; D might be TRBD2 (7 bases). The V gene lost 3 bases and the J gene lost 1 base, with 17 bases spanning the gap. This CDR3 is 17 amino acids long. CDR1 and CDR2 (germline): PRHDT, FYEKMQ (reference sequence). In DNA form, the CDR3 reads TGTGCCAGCAGCTTGCTAGCGGCGCCAGGGGGCACAGATACGCAGTATTTT. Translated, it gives CASSLLAAPGGTDTQYF. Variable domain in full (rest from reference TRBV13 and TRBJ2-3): AAGVIQSPRHLIKEKRETATLKCYPIPRHDTVYWYQQGPGQDPQFLISFYEKMQSDKGSIPDRFSAQQFSDYHSELNMSSLELGDSALYFCASSLLAAPGGTDTQYFGPGTRLTVL.

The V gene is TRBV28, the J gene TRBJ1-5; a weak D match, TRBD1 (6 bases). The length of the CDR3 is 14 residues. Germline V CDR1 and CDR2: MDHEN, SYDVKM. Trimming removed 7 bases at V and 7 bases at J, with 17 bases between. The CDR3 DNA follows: TGTGCCAGCACCCGGGGGGGGCCCGGGCAGCCCCAGCATTTT. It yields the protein CASTRGGPGQPQHF.

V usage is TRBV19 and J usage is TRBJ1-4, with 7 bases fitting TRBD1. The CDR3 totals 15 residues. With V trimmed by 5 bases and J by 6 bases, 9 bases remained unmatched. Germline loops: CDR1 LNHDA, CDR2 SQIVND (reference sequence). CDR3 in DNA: TGTGCCAGTAGTGTCACAGGGGTTTCGGATGAAAAACTGTTTTTT. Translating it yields CASSVTGVSDEKLFF.